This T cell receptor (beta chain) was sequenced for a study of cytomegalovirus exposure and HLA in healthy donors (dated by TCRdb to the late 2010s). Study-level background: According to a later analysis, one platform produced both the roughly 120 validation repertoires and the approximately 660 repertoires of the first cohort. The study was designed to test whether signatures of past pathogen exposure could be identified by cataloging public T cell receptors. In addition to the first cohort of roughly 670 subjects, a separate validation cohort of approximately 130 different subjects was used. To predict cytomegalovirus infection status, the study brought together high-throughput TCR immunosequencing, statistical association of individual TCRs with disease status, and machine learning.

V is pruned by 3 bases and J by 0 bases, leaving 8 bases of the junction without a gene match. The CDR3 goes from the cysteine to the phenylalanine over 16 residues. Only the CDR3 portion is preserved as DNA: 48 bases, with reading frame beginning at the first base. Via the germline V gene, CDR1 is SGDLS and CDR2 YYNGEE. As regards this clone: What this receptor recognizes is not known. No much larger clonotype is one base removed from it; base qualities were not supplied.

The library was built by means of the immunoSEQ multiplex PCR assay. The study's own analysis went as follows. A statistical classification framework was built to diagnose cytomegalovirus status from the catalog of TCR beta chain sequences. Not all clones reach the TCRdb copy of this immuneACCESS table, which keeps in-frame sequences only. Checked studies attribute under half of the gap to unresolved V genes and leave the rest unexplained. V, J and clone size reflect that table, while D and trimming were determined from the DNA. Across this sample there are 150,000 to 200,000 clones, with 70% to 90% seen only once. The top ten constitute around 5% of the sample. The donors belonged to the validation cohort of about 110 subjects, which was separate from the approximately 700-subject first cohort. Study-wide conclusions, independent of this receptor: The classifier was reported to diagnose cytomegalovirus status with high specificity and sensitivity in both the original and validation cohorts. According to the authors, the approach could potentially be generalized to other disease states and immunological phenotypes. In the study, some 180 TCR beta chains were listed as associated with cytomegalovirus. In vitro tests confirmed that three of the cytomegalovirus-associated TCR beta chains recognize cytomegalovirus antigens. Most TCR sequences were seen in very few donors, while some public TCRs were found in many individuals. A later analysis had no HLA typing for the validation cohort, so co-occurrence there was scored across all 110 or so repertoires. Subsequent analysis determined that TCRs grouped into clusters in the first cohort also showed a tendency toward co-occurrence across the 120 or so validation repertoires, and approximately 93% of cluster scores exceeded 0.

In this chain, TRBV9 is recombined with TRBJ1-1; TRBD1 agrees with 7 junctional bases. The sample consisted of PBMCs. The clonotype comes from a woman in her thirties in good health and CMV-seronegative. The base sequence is TGTGCCAGCAGCGACGACAGGGAACAAGTGAACACTGAAGCTTTCTTT. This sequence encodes CASSDDREQVNTEAFF. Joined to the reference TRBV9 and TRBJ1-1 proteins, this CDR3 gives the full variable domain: DSGVTQTPKHLITATGQRVTLRCSPRSGDLSVYWYQQSLDQGLQFLIQYYNGEERAKGNILERFSAQQFPDLHSELNLSSLELGDSALYFCASSDDREQVNTEAFFGQGTRLTVV.